This T cell receptor beta chain derives from a study of cytomegalovirus exposure and HLA in healthy donors. Clones were sequenced by immunoSEQ multiplex PCR, and TCRdb holds only the in-frame ones, with some missing. The profile shows roughly 130,000 clones, roughly nine tenths of them singletons. Germline trimming cut 3 bases from V and 9 bases from J; bases unmatched to any gene: 10. This CDR3 comprises 14 residues. Germline CDR1 and CDR2: PRHDT and FYEKMQ (reference sequence). Sequences were obtained from PBMCs. This clonotype was obtained from a young man in good health and CMV-seronegative. V is TRBV13 and J is TRBJ2-5; 7 bases fit TRBD1. This chain's CDR3 is CASSFRGQHPSQYF. CDR3 DNA sequence: TGTGCCAGCAGCTTCCGGGGACAGCACCCCTCCCAGTACTTC.